This entry concerns a single T cell receptor beta chain. The antigen remains undetermined. The V and J ends lost 5 bases and 10 bases, in that order; junction bases with no gene match: 6. The CDR3 is 12 amino acids. Germline assignment: CDR1 SGHNT and CDR2 YENEEA. This entry is derived from a study of cytomegalovirus exposure and HLA in healthy donors. Across the study: The Caucasian-associated ancestry cluster held roughly 80% of 398 genotyped donors. Overall study findings and caveats: Immune exposure data for these donors was limited to CMV serostatus. The study carried out a later analysis of TCR beta sequences. It associated some 15,000 of them with specific HLA alleles at a false discovery rate of 0.05.

Both 60 Vbeta primers and 13 Jbeta primers went into the PCR. The table came from immunoSEQ multiplex PCR; TCRdb's copy has only in-frame clones and leaves some out. The sample totals under 200,000 clones. The chain employs TRBV11-3 and TRBJ1-1; TRBD1 aligns across 8 bases. What was sequenced was PBMCs. The receptor was isolated from a man in his thirties or forties in good health and CMV-seronegative. Here the CDR3 DNA reads TGTGCCAGCAGCCCCGACGACAGGGGAGCTTTCTTT. Amino acid sequence: CASSPDDRGAFF.